The text below deals with one TCR beta chain. Its antigen remains undetermined. Base qualities were left out, and no much larger clone turns up one base away. The sample belongs to a study of cytomegalovirus exposure and HLA in healthy donors (dated by TCRdb to the late 2010s). Some background on the complete study: According to an earlier analysis of around 600 of the donors, some 180 million T cells yielded 100 million or so unique TCR beta sequences and more than 250 Gb of sequence data. Typing coverage varied by locus: roughly 629-640 donors for A, B, C, DRB1 and DQB1; roughly 500 for DQA1; more than 600 for DPA1; around 450 for DPB1. Every repertoire in the discovery cohort had been generated on one and the same sequencing platform. On average, 235,054 unique TCR beta nucleotide sequences were sequenced per donor among 300 to 500 genotyped donors of the cohort, with 15% to 20% of those sequences being non-productive. In a later analysis, previously published TCR beta repertoires from 666 donors were re-analyzed and high-resolution HLA genotyping was added so that TCR occurrence patterns could be studied. An earlier analysis of 587 of the donors used high-throughput TCR beta sequencing to judge whether each TCR beta V gene segment behaved as functional or pseudogenic. Donor age, sex, ethnicity and CMV serostatus were compiled together with the repertoire data. Rather than drawing on any new phenotypic data, the later analysis identified candidate immune exposures from TCR beta sequences and the way those sequences occurred across donors. Four to six DR-DQ haplotypes were handled as single units for association and clustering, since linkage in the cohort was strong. Of the roughly 410 genotyped donors, more than 75% were placed in the genetic ancestry cluster associated with self-reported Caucasian donors. The T cell repertoires of 666 subjects were profiled by immunosequencing and related to cytomegalovirus serostatus. An early release covering some 640 HLA-typed donors comprised around 300 gigabases of sequencing data and around 85 million unique TCR sequences. In addition to the first cohort of 500 to 850 subjects, a separate validation cohort of under 150 different subjects was used. To predict cytomegalovirus infection status, the study brought together high-throughput TCR immunosequencing, statistical association of individual TCRs with disease status, and machine learning. HLA typing covered class I and class II loci at four-digit resolution. In a later genetic analysis, genome-wide SNP genotypes for about 65% of the roughly 700 donors were used, and that subset was treated as a discovery cohort. The study was designed to test whether signatures of past pathogen exposure could be identified by cataloging public T cell receptors.

After removal of 0 bases from V and 7 bases from J, the junction retains 8 bases not matched to a gene. The CDR3 runs 15 residues from the cysteine to the phenylalanine. CDR3 DNA only is kept here, 45 bases in frame from base 1. The germline V gene specifies SGDLS as CDR1 and YYNGEE as CDR2. Study-level results and caveats: Some IMGT-functional V segments, including TRBV6-2 and TRBV6-3, could not be told apart with the 87-base-pair reads, so those segments were excluded. The sequencing pipeline was judged likely to have produced a cluster of highly shared sequence variants as a technical artifact. A further reported finding was that TCR beta sequences accurately predicted the HLA-A and HLA-B alleles for most subjects in the first cohort. Because HLA typing was unavailable for some donors at each locus, only the typed subset was used in association tests. Most TCR sequences were seen in very few donors, while some public TCRs were found in many individuals. In a later analysis, the rate of TCR association differed among HLA loci, with DRB1 alleles having the most associated TCRs and HLA-C alleles having the fewest. In the study, 150 to 200 TCR beta chains were listed as associated with cytomegalovirus. Correlated functional status among segregating V segments might reflect linkage disequilibrium, but an unknown experimental factor could not be ruled out. Over 15 rarely observed V segments, including chromosome 9 orphons, were excluded from the earlier analysis of approximately 500 of the donors because counts were too low. A later analysis found that most CMV-associated TCR beta chains appeared HLA-restricted, with HLA associations seemingly driven largely by CMV exposure. A later genetic analysis reported fewer N-insertions in productive TCRs among donors in an Asian-associated ancestry cluster than the roughly 700-donor mean. This cohort had only TCR beta chains sequenced, and the lack of alpha or paired-chain data limited which features could be detected. In an earlier analysis of 450 to 750 of the donors, most TCR beta V segments appeared in productive rearrangements about 87% or about 30% of the time, broadly matching IMGT annotations. Cytomegalovirus status was reported to be diagnosed by the classifier with high specificity and sensitivity in both the original and validation cohorts. Immune exposure information for the cohort was limited to CMV serostatus. A later genetic analysis associated a missense DCLRE1C variant with V-gene and J-gene trimming of TCR beta chains, and an independent cohort replicated the association. A later analysis found that HLA-associated TCR beta chains were more clonally expanded and had lower generation probabilities than equally common non-associated chains. The authors suggested that the approach could potentially be extended to other disease states and immunological phenotypes. A few of the identified cytomegalovirus-associated TCR beta chains were confirmed in vitro to be specific for cytomegalovirus antigens. A later analysis reported that several top co-occurrence clusters appeared linked to parvovirus B19, influenza, CMV and Epstein-Barr virus. Strong co-occurrence of HLA alleles, especially DR and DQ, made assigning TCR associations to individual alleles difficult. Presence/absence analyses assumed roughly uniform sequencing depth across donors, an assumption that may not hold. At a false discovery rate of 0.05, a later analysis linked 16,951 TCR beta sequences to specific HLA alleles.

Libraries came from the immunoSEQ multiplex PCR assay. A mixture of 60 forward primers for TCR Vbeta segments and 13 reverse primers for TCR Jbeta segments was used in the multiplex PCR. The CDR3 region of rearranged TCR beta genes was amplified from genomic DNA with a multiplex PCR assay. The amplified TCR beta libraries were sequenced on the Illumina HiSeq System as 87-base-pair reads. The authors processed their data as follows. A later analysis counted 75 million to 100 million unique TCR beta chains across the 650 to 800 repertoires, and 9 million to 14 million of these chains were shared by at least two donors. Raw reads were error-corrected and collapsed into unique sequences by a nearest-neighbor algorithm in which closely related sequences were merged to remove PCR and sequencing errors. Alignment of CDR3 sequences to IMGT reference sequences was used to assign V, D and J gene segments. For a sequence to be retained, a match of at least six nucleotides was required to both a V gene segment and a J gene segment. Rearrangements were classified as productive when the CDR3 lacked stop codons and remained in frame with V and J, and all other rearrangements were classified as non-productive. CDR3 was defined according to IMGT convention as the region running from the second conserved V-encoded cysteine to the conserved J-encoded phenylalanine. In an earlier analysis of more than 550 of the donors, sequences lacking an unambiguous match to a single V gene segment were excluded. In an earlier analysis of 587 of the donors, V segments were called functional above 56.7% productive rearrangements and were called segregating when the between-donor standard deviation exceeded 5%. To diagnose cytomegalovirus status from the catalog of TCR beta chain sequences, a statistical classification framework was built. A later analysis assigned V and J genes by comparing TCR nucleotide sequences with IMGT/GENE-DB human TR gene sequences. The TCRdist pipeline was used in a later analysis to assign CDR3 sequences and most-parsimonious VDJ recombination scenarios. In a later analysis, each TCR beta chain was defined by its CDR3 amino acid sequence together with its V-gene family, and reads lacking a unique V-gene family were excluded. A later analysis removed 592 highly shared, low-generation-probability nucleotide sequences to deal with suspected cross-contamination and a sequencing artifact. In a later analysis, a clonal expansion index for each public chain was calculated from normalized within-repertoire ranks of inferred template counts. A later analysis computed generation probabilities with a VDJ recombination model fitted to out-of-frame rearrangements, and checked the results against IGoR. A later analysis scored TCR-TCR, TCR-HLA and TCR-CMV co-occurrence with hypergeometric tests, applying a repertoire-size bias correction to TCR pairs. A later analysis estimated false discovery rates by permuting HLA or CMV assignments 20 times. In a later analysis, co-occurring TCRs were grouped with DBSCAN, and TCRdist sequence similarity was added when clustering was performed within HLA-allele-positive subsets. Repertoires with fewer than 30,000 or more than 120,000 public chains, plus five repertoires with anomalous nucleotide sharing, were excluded from co-occurrence clustering. What TCRdb holds here is the immuneACCESS table cut down to in-frame rearrangements. Part of the clones is not present; checked against another copy, under half of the missing clones reflect an unresolved V gene, and the others are unexplained. That table is the source of V, J and clone size, and D and trimming were worked out from the DNA. In this sample the table shows 110,000 to 150,000 clones, approximately 63% of which occur a single time. Together, the top ten hold roughly 2% of the sample.

In total, approximately 700 healthy bone marrow donors made up the cohort. At the time of sampling, every cohort member was nominally healthy, though immune exposures that went unrecorded were likely present. The donor was CMV seropositive and was included in the group of 250 to 350 seropositive cohort members. Every donor gave a peripheral blood sample, and the peripheral blood mononuclear cells from that sample were used for TCR beta sequencing. The Qiagen DNeasy Blood Extraction Kit was used to extract genomic DNA from the blood cell samples. This chain is built from TRBV9 and TRBJ2-3; 7 middle bases align to TRBD1. Input material: PBMCs. This TCR was recovered from a woman aged 60-70 years in good health and CMV-seropositive. The encoded CDR3 is CASSVAGVQGNTQYF. The base sequence is TGTGCCAGCAGCGTAGCTGGAGTACAGGGGAATACGCAGTATTTT.